A selection of T cell receptor beta chains follows, all from one sample in a study of cytomegalovirus exposure and HLA in healthy donors. Sequencing used immunoSEQ multiplex PCR; TCRdb keeps in-frame clones, though not all of them. The table has approximately 100,000 clones, about 68% seen once; the top ten hold around 14%. The sequenced material came from PBMCs. These receptors originate from a male donor in good health and CMV-seropositive. Both conserved end residues are part of each CDR3. A D gene is named only where the DNA matches it firmly. Where a row states a size, it is once, few, many or the class of an expanded clone; other rows omit it.

>-|once|TRBJ1-5|TRBV18
TGTGCCAGCTCACCCTGGACAGATAGCAATCAGCCCCAGCATTTT
CASSPWTDSNQPQHF
>-|-|TRBJ1-1|TRBV5-1
TGCGCCAGCAGCTTGGGACCATCGGGGGGTAGTACTGAAGCTTTCTTT
CASSLGPSGGSTEAFF
>-|-|TRBJ2-7|TRBV6-1
TGTGCCGGGGGGGGACAATACTCCTACGAGCAGTACTTC
CAGGGQYSYEQYF
>-|-|TRBJ1-1|TRBV6-5
TGTGCCAGCGGCGGGGATCTTTCTGAAGCTTTCTTT
CASGGDLSEAFF
>-|-|TRBJ2-3|TRBV4-3
TGCGCCAGCAGCCAGACCCTGATCGGGGATACGCAGTATTTT
CASSQTLIGDTQYF
>TRBD2|-|TRBJ2-7|TRBV4-1
TGCGCCAGCAGCCAAGTACTAGCGGGCCCACTTTACGAGCAGTACTTC
CASSQVLAGPLYEQYF
>TRBD1|few|TRBJ1-4|TRBV5-4
TGTGCCAGCAGCTCGATGACAGGGAACAATGAAAAACTGTTTTTT
CASSSMTGNNEKLFF
>TRBD1|-|TRBJ1-1|TRBV27
TGTGCCAGCAGTCAATCCGGGACAGGGGTTGAAGCTTTCTTT
CASSQSGTGVEAFF
>-|-|TRBJ1-1|TRBV29-1
TGCAGCGTTGAACAGTCCATGAACACTGAAGCTTTCTTT
CSVEQSMNTEAFF
>TRBD1|-|TRBJ1-2|TRBV23-1
TGCGCCAGCAGTCAAATCCCCGGGACAGGGGTCTGGTTTCACTATGGCTACACCTTC
CASSQIPGTGVWFHYGYTF
>-|few|TRBJ1-1|TRBV6-1
TGTGCCAGCAGTGGGGGCAGTTCTATGAACACTGAAGCTTTCTTT
CASSGGSSMNTEAFF
>TRBD2|-|TRBJ2-3|TRBV2
TGTGCCAGCGGGCGGACTAGCGCGGGGAATACGCAGTATTTT
CASGRTSAGNTQYF
>-|medium-sized|TRBJ1-6|TRBV4-2
TGTGCCAGCAGCCCAGACGGGGGAGGGGGTAGTTCACCCCTCCACTTT
CASSPDGGGGSSPLHF
>-|-|TRBJ1-2|TRBV23-1
TGCGCCAGCAGGGGACTCTATGGCTACACCTTC
CASRGLYGYTF
>TRBD1|-|TRBJ1-4|TRBV7-8
TGTGCCAGCAGCAGGGACAGGAGTAATGAAAAACTGTTTTTT
CASSRDRSNEKLFF
>TRBD1|-|TRBJ2-7|TRBV14
TGTGCCAGCAGCCCCTTCCGGACAGGGAATAGCTACGAGCAGTACTTC
CASSPFRTGNSYEQYF
>TRBD1|-|TRBJ1-2|TRBV30
TGTGCCTGGAGGACAGGGGTCGGTGGCTACACCTTC
CAWRTGVGGYTF
>TRBD2|once|TRBJ2-5|TRBV29-1
TGCAGCGTGGGCCTCGGAGCGGGGGGGCAGGAGACCCAGTACTTC
CSVGLGAGGQETQYF
>-|-|TRBJ2-5|TRBV27
TGTGCCAGCAGTTTATCAGTGAAGACACAAGAGACCCAGTACTTC
CASSLSVKTQETQYF
>-|-|TRBJ1-5|TRBV19
TGTGCCAGTAGTCTAGGGACTGATCGTAAGCCCCAGCATTTT
CASSLGTDRKPQHF
>TRBD1|-|TRBJ2-3|TRBV7-9
TGTGCCAGCAGCTCGGGACAGGGGGGCACAGATACGCAGTATTTT
CASSSGQGGTDTQYF
>-|-|TRBJ1-2|TRBV6-5
TGTGCCAGCAGTTACTCGATAGGGAGTCGGATTGGCTACACCTTC
CASSYSIGSRIGYTF
>-|-|TRBJ2-5|TRBV5-1
TGCGCCAGCAGCTTGTATCGCTCACGGGAGACCCAGTACTTC
CASSLYRSRETQYF
>-|-|TRBJ2-7|TRBV4-2
TGTGCCAGCAGCCCAGGAACCCACGAGCAGTACTTC
CASSPGTHEQYF
>-|-|TRBJ1-1|TRBV18
TGTGCCAGCTCACCTCTCCGGGCTGAAGCTTTCTTT
CASSPLRAEAFF
>-|-|TRBJ2-5|TRBV4-3
TGCGCCAGCAGCCAGGGACAAGGGCAGACCCAGTACTTC
CASSQGQGQTQYF
>TRBD1|few|TRBJ2-1|TRBV7-2
TGTGCCAGCAGCCTACAGGGACAGGGTGCATATGAGCAGTTCTTC
CASSLQGQGAYEQFF
>TRBD1|-|TRBJ1-4|TRBV2
TGTGCCAGCAGGAGACAGGGTACTAATGAAAAACTGTTTTTT
CASRRQGTNEKLFF
>TRBD1|-|TRBJ2-3|TRBV4-3
TGCGCCAGCAGCCAAGATCGAGTGGGACAGGGGGCAGATACGCAGTATTTT
CASSQDRVGQGADTQYF
>TRBD1|-|TRBJ2-7|TRBV4-1
TGCGCCAGCAGCCACGTAGGGACAGGCCCCTACGAGCAGTACTTC
CASSHVGTGPYEQYF
>-|-|TRBJ2-1|TRBV6-1
TGTGCCAGCAGTCTAGCTTCGCCTTACAATGAGCAGTTCTTC
CASSLASPYNEQFF
>-|-|TRBJ1-2|TRBV7-2
TGTGCCAGCAGCTTAGGGGGCCCAGGAGCCGTCTATGGCTACACCTTC
CASSLGGPGAVYGYTF
>TRBD2|-|TRBJ2-2|TRBV4-2
TGTGCCAGCAGTCTCGGGGGGGCACGTGACACCGGGGAGCTGTTTTTT
CASSLGGARDTGELFF
>-|-|TRBJ1-5|TRBV28
TGTGCGGTGGCGGATCAGCCCCAGCATTTT
CAVADQPQHF
>TRBD1|-|TRBJ1-2|TRBV28
TGTGCCAGCAGGTCGACCGGGACAGGACCGCACTATGGCTACACCTTC
CASRSTGTGPHYGYTF
>TRBD1|few|TRBJ1-6|TRBV27
TGTGCCAGCAGTGGGACAGGGTGGTCACCCCTCCACTTT
CASSGTGWSPLHF
>TRBD1|-|TRBJ2-3|TRBV5-6
TGTGCCAGCAGCGGACAGGGGGCGGATCTAGATACGCAGTATTTT
CASSGQGADLDTQYF
>-|few|TRBJ1-3|TRBV18
TGTGCCAGCTCACCAAGCCCCGGAAACACCATATATTTT
CASSPSPGNTIYF
>-|few|TRBJ1-5|TRBV5-6
TGTGCCAGCAGCGGGACGGGGGGACAGCCCCAGCATTTT
CASSGTGGQPQHF
>-|-|TRBJ2-3|TRBV7-2
TGTGCCAGCAGCTCACGAAGGGGAAGCACAGATACGCAGTATTTT
CASSSRRGSTDTQYF
>TRBD1|-|TRBJ1-5|TRBV19
TGTGCCAGTCGACAGGGGGGCCAGCCCCAGCATTTT
CASRQGGQPQHF
>-|-|TRBJ2-5|TRBV7-3
TGTGCCAGCAGCCCGTGGGCCGAAGAGACCCAGTACTTC
CASSPWAEETQYF
>-|-|TRBJ1-1|TRBV11-3
TGTGCCAGCAGGGGGAGGACTGAAGCTTTCTTT
CASRGRTEAFF
>TRBD1|once|TRBJ2-1|TRBV4-3
TGCGCCAGCAGCCAACATCGACAGGGTTCCTACAATGAGCAGTTCTTC
CASSQHRQGSYNEQFF
>TRBD1|-|TRBJ1-2|TRBV7-2
TGTGCCAGCAGCCCCCGAGCGACAGGGGACAATGGCTACACCTTC
CASSPRATGDNGYTF
>-|-|TRBJ1-1|TRBV7-9
TGTGCCAGCAGCTTGCCGCCCGTCGGGGACACTGAAGCTTTCTTT
CASSLPPVGDTEAFF
>-|few|TRBJ1-1|TRBV30
TGTGCCTCCCGCCGAGGGTCCGGTCAAGGGCACACTGAAGCTTTCTTT
CASRRGSGQGHTEAFF
>TRBD1|-|TRBJ1-3|TRBV29-1
TGCAGCGCCGGGACAGTCTCTGGAAACACCATATATTTT
CSAGTVSGNTIYF
>-|-|TRBJ2-5|TRBV9
TGTGCCAGCAGCGCCGGTAGTAGCCAAGAGACCCAGTACTTC
CASSAGSSQETQYF
>-|few|TRBJ2-5|TRBV5-4
TGTGCCAGCAGCTTGATGGGGGCTCAAGAGACCCAGTACTTC
CASSLMGAQETQYF
>TRBD1|once|TRBJ1-4|TRBV7-8
TGTGCCAGCAGCTTAGTGGTCCGGACAGGCAATAATGAAAAACTGTTTTTT
CASSLVVRTGNNEKLFF
>-|-|TRBJ2-2|TRBV4-1
TGCGCCAGCAGCCAGGGACACTCAGCGAACACCGGGGAGCTGTTTTTT
CASSQGHSANTGELFF
>TRBD2|-|TRBJ2-3|TRBV5-1
TGCGCCAGCCATCGGAGAGCGGGGGGGCTAGATACGCAGTATTTT
CASHRRAGGLDTQYF